There are a few counts of the clone carrying this TCR beta chain. The target antigen is unknown. The data were obtained in a study of chemoradiotherapy in HPV16-positive cancers. General study results and limits: HPV-responsive T-cell expansion during chemoradiotherapy was linked to improved recurrence-free survival in HPV16-positive patients.

Sequencing was performed with immunoSEQ multiplex PCR; in TCRdb, only in-frame clones are kept and a portion is missing. Of about 33,000 clones listed, 85% to 90% were seen once; the top ten hold around 1.9%. The V end was cut by 3 bases, the J end by 0 bases, with 12 bases between. In germline, CDR1 is MDHEN, CDR2 SYDVKM. The CDR3 sequence is 15 residues long. This sequence joins TRBV28 and TRBJ2-7; a possible D gene is TRBD1 (6 bases). Material: blood, obtained from a patient who underwent chemoradiotherapy. This TCR came from a human donor with HPV-associated anogenital cancer. Here the CDR3 DNA reads TGTGCCAGCAGTTTGTACAGGGCTCCCTCCTACGAGCAGTACTTC. Translating gives CASSLYRAPSYEQYF.